The rows below give T cell receptor beta chains drawn from one sample of a study of blood T cell repertoires in COVID-19. Generated by immunoSEQ multiplex PCR, the TCRdb table keeps only in-frame clones and is missing some. In the table there are fewer than 200,000 clones, approximately 85% of which are singletons. The sample was peripheral blood. Receptor source: a woman between 55 and 75 years old with COVID-19, enrolled during active disease. Each CDR3 is given with its conserved first and last residue. The D gene is left open where the match is weak. Not all rows give a size; the values are once, few, many and, for expanded clones, a class.

j_call clone_size d_call v_call cdr3_length cdr3_nt cdr3_aa
TRBJ1-1 many . TRBV11-1 14 TGTGCCAGCAGCTCCATCCGGGGTGGCACTGAAGCTTTCTTT CASSSIRGGTEAFF
TRBJ2-1 . . TRBV21-1 16 TGTGCCAGCAGCCCCCACCCCGCGGGAAACTACAATGAGCAGTTCTTC CASSPHPAGNYNEQFF
TRBJ1-6 . . TRBV7-2 13 TGTGCCAGCAGCTTAGGCCCCAGTCCACCCCTCCACTTT CASSLGPSPPLHF
TRBJ2-2 few . TRBV5-1 13 TGCGCCAGCAGCTATTTATCGGGGGAGGAGCTGTTTTTT CASSYLSGEELFF
TRBJ1-4 . . TRBV5-1 15 TGCGCCAGCAGCTTGGTTGGGGGGGCCGATGAAAAACTGTTTTTT CASSLVGGADEKLFF
TRBJ2-1 . . TRBV5-1 15 TGCGCCAGCAGCTTAGAGCCCCTCGCCTACAATGAGCAGTTCTTC CASSLEPLAYNEQFF
TRBJ2-4 once TRBD2 TRBV7-2 14 TGTGCCAGCAGCCCAAGTGCGGGGGAAGACATTCAGTACTTC CASSPSAGEDIQYF
TRBJ2-7 . TRBD1 TRBV28 15 TGTGCCAGCAGTCCCTGGACAGGGGGCTTCAACGAGCAGTACTTC CASSPWTGGFNEQYF
TRBJ1-5 . . TRBV28 14 TGTGCCAGCAGGACACACAACAGGGCTCAGCCCCAGCATTTT CASRTHNRAQPQHF
TRBJ1-5 . TRBD1 TRBV7-9 16 TGTGCCAGCAGCTCGACAGGGGGCGCGAGCAATCAGCCCCAGCATTTT CASSSTGGASNQPQHF
TRBJ2-1 once . TRBV2 12 TGTGCCAGCAGGGGAGCGAATTATGAGCAGTTCTTC CASRGANYEQFF
TRBJ2-7 . TRBD2 TRBV5-4 14 TGTGCCAGCAGCCAAGCTAGCGGGGACTACGAGCAGTACTTC CASSQASGDYEQYF
TRBJ2-1 . TRBD2 TRBV2 15 TGTGCCAGCAGTTTAGCGGGGGGGAACTACAATGAGCAGTTCTTC CASSLAGGNYNEQFF
TRBJ2-3 . TRBD2 TRBV28 16 TGTGCCAGCGCCTTGAAGCGGGGGTCGATCACAGATACGCAGTATTTT CASALKRGSITDTQYF
TRBJ2-2 . . TRBV5-1 14 TGCGCCAGCAGCGCCTTCGGGAGCACCGGGGAGCTGTTTTTT CASSAFGSTGELFF
TRBJ2-3 . TRBD2 TRBV11-2 16 TGTGCCAGCAGCTTTGTCCGGGGGGGACGCACAGATACGCAGTATTTT CASSFVRGGRTDTQYF
TRBJ2-5 . TRBD1 TRBV11-3 13 TGTGCCAGCAGCTGGACAGGGGGAGAGACCCAGTACTTC CASSWTGGETQYF
TRBJ1-2 . TRBD1 TRBV6-5 13 TGTGCCAGCAGGACAGGGACAGGGCTTGGCTACACCTTC CASRTGTGLGYTF
TRBJ2-2 . . TRBV7-2 15 TGTGCCAGCAGCCTCCGGAGGGGAGGAACCGGGGAGCTGTTTTTT CASSLRRGGTGELFF
TRBJ1-5 . . TRBV3-1/TRBV3-2 16 TGTGCCAGCAGCCAAGATGTAGGGGGTTTGAATCAGCCCCAGCATTTT CASSQDVGGLNQPQHF
TRBJ2-2 . . TRBV9 14 TGTGCCAGCAGCGTTAGAGTTCTGACCGGGGAGCTGTTTTTT CASSVRVLTGELFF
TRBJ1-5 . TRBD1 TRBV29-1 13 TGCAGCGCTCAGGGGGACACTTATCAGCCCCAGCATTTT CSAQGDTYQPQHF